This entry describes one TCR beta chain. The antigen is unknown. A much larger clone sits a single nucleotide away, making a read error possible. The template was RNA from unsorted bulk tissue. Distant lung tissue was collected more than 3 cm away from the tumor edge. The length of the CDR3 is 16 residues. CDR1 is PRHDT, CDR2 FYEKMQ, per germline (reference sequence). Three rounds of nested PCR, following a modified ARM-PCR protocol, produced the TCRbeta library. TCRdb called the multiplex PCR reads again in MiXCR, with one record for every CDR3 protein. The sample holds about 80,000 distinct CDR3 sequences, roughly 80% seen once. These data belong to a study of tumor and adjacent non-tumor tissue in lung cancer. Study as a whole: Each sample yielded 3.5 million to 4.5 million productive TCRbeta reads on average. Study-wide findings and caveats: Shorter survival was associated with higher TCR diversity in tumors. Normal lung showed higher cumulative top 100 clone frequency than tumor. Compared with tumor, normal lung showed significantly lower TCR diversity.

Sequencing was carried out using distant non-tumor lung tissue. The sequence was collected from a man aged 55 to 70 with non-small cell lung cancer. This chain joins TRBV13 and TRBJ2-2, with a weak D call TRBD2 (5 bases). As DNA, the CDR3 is TGTGCCAGCAGTTACGATAGGGTCTCGAACACCGGGGAGCTGTCTTTT. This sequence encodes CASSYDRVSNTGELSF.